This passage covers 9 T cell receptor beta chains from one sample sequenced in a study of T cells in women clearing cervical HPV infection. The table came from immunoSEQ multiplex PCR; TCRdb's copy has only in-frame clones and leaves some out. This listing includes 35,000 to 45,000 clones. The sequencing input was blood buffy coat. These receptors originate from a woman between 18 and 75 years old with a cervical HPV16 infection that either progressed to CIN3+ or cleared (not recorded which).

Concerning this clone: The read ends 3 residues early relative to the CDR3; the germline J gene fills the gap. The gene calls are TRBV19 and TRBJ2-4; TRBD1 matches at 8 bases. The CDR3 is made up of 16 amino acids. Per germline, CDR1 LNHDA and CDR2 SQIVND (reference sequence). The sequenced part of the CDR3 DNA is TGTGCCAGTAGTATAGGGGCAACAGGGGGATTGAAGGGT. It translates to CASSIGATGGLKG. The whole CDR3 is CASSIGATGGLKGQYF.

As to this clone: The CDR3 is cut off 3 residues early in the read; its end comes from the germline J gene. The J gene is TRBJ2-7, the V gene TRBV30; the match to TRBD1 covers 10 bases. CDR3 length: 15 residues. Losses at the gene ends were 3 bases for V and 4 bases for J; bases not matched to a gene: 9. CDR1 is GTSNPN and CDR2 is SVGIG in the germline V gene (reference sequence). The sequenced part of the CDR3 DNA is TGTGCCTGGAGGAGCCAGACAGGGGGCGGGTACGAG. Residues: CAWRSQTGGGYE. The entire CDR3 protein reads CAWRSQTGGGYEQYF.

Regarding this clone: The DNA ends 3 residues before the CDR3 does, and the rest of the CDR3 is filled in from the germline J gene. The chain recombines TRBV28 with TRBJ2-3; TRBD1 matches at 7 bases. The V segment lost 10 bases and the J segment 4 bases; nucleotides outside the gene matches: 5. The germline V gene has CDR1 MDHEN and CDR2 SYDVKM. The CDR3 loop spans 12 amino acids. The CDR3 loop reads CAINRGSDTQYF. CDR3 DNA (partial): TGTGCCATCAACAGGGGCTCAGATACG.

CDR3: CATSRDLGATGELFF. The CDR3 bases that were read are TGTGCCACCAGCAGAGATTTGGGGGCGACCGGGGAG. The chain carries TRBV15 and TRBJ2-2, with D perhaps matching TRBD1 (6 bases). The read ends 3 residues shy of where the CDR3 ends; the end is completed using the germline J gene. This CDR3 has 15 residues. Trimming removed 0 bases at V and 5 bases at J, with 10 bases between. CDR1 is LNHNV and CDR2 is YYDKDF in the germline V gene (reference sequence).

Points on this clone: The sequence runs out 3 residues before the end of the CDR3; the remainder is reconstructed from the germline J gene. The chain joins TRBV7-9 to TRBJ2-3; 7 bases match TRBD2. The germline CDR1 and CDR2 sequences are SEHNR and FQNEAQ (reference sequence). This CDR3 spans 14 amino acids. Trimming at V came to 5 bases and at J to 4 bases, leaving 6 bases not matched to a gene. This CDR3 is CASSPSAGADTQYF. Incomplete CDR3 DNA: TGTGCCAGCAGCCCCTCGGCGGGAGCAGATACG. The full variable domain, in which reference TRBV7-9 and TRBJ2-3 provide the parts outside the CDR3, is DTGVSQNPRHKITKRGQNVTFRCDPISEHNRLYWYRQTLGQGPEFLTYFQNEAQLEKSRLLSDRFSAERPKGSFSTLEIQRTEQGDSAMYLCASSPSAGADTQYFGPGTRLTVL.

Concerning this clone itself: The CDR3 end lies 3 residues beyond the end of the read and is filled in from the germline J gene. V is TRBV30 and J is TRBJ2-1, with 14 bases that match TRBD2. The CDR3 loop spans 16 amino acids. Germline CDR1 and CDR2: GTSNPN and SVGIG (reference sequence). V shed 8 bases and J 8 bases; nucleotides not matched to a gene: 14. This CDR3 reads CAGRGLAGAKIHEQFF. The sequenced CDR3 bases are TGTGCCGGAAGGGGACTAGCGGGAGCCAAGATCCATGAG.

The CDR3 bases that were read are TGTGCCAGTAGTCCCCCGGGACAGAATAATGAAAAG. Encoded protein: CASSPPGQNNEK. From start to end, the CDR3 is CASSPPGQNNEKLFF. The V and J genes are TRBV19 and TRBJ2-2; 7 bases match TRBD1. The CDR3 end is not reached by the read, which stops 3 residues before it; the germline J gene fills it in. Germline values: CDR1 LNHDA, CDR2 SQIVND (reference sequence). This CDR3 is built from 15 residues.

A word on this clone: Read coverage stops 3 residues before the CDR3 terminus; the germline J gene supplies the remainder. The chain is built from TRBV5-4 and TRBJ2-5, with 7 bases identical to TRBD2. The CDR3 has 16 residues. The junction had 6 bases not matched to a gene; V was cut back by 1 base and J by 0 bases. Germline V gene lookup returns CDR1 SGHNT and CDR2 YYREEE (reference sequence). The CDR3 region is CASSLRAGVNQETQYF. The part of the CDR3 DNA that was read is TGTGCCAGCAGCTTGCGGGCGGGGGTGAACCAAGAGACC.

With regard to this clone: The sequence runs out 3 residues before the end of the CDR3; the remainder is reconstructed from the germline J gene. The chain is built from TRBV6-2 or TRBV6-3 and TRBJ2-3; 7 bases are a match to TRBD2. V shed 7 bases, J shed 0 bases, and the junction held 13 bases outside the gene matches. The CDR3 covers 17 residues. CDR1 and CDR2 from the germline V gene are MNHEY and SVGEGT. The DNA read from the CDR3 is TGTGCCAGCACAGGAGCTAGCGGAAGATATAGCACAGATACG. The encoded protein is CASTGASGRYSTDT. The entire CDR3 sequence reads CASTGASGRYSTDTQYF.